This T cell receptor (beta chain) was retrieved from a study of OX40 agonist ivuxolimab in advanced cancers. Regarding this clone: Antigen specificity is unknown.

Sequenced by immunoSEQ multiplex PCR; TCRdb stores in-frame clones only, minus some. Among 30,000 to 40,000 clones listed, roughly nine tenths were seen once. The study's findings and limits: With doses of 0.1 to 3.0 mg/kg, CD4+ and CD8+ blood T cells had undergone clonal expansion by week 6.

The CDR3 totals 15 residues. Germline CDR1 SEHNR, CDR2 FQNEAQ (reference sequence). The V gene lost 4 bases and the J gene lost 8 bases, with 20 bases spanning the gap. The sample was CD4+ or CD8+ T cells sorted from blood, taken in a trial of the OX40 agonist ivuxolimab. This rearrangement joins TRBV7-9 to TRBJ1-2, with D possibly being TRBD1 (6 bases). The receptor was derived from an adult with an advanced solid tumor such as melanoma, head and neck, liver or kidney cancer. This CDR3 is CASSSGLGGRGGYTF. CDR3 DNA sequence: TGTGCCAGCAGCTCCGGGCTAGGGGGGCGCGGAGGCTACACCTTC.